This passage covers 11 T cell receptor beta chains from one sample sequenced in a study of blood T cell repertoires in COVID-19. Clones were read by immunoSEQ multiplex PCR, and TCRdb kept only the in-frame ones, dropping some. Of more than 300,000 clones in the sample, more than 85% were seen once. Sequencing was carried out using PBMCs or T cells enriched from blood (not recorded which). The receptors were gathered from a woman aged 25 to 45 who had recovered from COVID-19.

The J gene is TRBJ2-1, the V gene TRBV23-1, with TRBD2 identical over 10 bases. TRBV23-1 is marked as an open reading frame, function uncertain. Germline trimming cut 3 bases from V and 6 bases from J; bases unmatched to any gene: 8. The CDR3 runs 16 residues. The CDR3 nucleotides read TGCGCCAGCAGTCAGGCGACTAGCGGGTCCCGCAATGAGCAGTTCTTC. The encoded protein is CASSQATSGSRNEQFF.

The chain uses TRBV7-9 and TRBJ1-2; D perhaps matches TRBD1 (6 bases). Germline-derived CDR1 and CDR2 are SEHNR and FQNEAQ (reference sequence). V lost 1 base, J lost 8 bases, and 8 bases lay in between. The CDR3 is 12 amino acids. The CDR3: CASSLEGVGYTF. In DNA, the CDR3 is TGTGCCAGCAGCTTAGAGGGGGTCGGCTACACCTTC.

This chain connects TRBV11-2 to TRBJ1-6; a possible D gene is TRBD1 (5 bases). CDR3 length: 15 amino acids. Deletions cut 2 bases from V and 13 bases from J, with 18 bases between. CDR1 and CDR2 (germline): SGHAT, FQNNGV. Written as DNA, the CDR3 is TGTGCCAGCAGCTTAACTAGGGTCGGGGGAGGCCCCCTCCACTTT. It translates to CASSLTRVGGGPLHF.

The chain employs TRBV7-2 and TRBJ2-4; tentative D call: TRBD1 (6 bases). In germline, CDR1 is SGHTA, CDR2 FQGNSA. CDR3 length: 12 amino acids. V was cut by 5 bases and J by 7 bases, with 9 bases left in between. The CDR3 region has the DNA TGTGCCAGCAGCAGACAGGAGAACATTCAGTACTTC. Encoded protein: CASSRQENIQYF.

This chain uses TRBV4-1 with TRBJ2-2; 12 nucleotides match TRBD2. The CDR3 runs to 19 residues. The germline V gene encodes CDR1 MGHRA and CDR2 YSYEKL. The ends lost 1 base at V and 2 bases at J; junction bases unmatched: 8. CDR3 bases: TGCGCCAGCAGCCAAGTAGTACTAGCGGGGGGACCTAACACCGGGGAGCTGTTTTTT. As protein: CASSQVVLAGGPNTGELFF.

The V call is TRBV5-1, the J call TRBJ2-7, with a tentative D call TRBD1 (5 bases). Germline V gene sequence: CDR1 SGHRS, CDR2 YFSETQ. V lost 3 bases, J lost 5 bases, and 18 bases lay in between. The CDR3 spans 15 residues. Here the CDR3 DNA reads TGCGCCAGCAGCTCGGCTGGAGAACAGGTCCACGAGCAGTACTTC. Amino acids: CASSSAGEQVHEQYF.

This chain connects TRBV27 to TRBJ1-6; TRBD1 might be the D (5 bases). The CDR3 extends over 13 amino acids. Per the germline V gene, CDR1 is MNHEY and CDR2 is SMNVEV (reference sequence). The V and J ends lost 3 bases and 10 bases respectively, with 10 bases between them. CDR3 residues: CASSLGPGSPLHF. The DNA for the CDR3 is TGTGCCAGCAGTTTGGGCCCAGGGTCACCCCTCCACTTT.

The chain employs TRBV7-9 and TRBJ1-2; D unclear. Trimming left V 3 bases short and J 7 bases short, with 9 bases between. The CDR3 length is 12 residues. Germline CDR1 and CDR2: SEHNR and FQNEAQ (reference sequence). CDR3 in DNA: TGTGCCAGCAGCTTTACAGATTTTGGCTACACCTTC. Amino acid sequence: CASSFTDFGYTF.

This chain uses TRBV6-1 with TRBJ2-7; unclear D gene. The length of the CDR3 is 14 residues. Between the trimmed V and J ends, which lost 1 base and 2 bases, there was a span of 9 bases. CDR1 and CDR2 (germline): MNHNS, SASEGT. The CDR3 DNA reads TGTGCCAGCAGTGAAGTTCCGGTAACCTACGAGCAGTACTTC. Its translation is CASSEVPVTYEQYF.

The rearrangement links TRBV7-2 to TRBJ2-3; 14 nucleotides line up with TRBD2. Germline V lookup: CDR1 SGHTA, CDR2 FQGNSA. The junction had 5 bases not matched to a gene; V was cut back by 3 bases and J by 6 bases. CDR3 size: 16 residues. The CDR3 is CASSLTSGGAVDTQYF. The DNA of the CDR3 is TGTGCCAGCAGCTTGACTAGCGGGGGGGCTGTGGATACGCAGTATTTT. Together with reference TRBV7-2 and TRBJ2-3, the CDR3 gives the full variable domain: GAGVSQSPSNKVTEKGKDVELRCDPISGHTALYWYRQSLGQGLEFLIYFQGNSAPDKSGLPSDRFSAERTGGSVSTLTIQRTQQEDSAVYLCASSLTSGGAVDTQYFGPGTRLTVL.

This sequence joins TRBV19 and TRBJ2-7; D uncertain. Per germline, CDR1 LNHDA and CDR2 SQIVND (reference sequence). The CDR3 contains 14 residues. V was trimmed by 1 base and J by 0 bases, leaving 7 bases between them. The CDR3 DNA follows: TGTGCCAGTAGTATAGTACTGAGCTCCTACGAGCAGTACTTC. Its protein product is CASSIVLSSYEQYF.